This T cell receptor beta chain comes out of a study of blood T cell repertoires in COVID-19. Study-level background: Spain, Italy and the United States supplied samples that represented acute and convalescent COVID-19. Sample material is recorded as cDNA or gDNA derived from T cells, B-cell-depleted T cells, or PBMCs.

Authors' processing steps: The authors estimated nucleated cell counts from reference gene primer amplification. Sequencing used immunoSEQ multiplex PCR; TCRdb keeps in-frame clones, though not all of them. V, J and clone size were drawn from that table, and D and trimming were deduced from the DNA. This sample has about 100,000 clones, with just over 85% found just once. The V gene's germline CDR1 is LNHDA and CDR2 SQIVND (reference sequence). There are 14 residues in the CDR3. Germline trimming cut 7 bases from V and 8 bases from J; bases unmatched to any gene: 9. The TCR comes from a human donor in a cohort sampled during active COVID-19. The source material was peripheral blood. This sequence joins TRBV19 and TRBJ1-4, with 8 bases lining up with TRBD1. Here the CDR3 DNA reads TGTGCCAGTAACGATGGGGACAGGTGGGAAAAACTGTTTTTT. The encoded protein is CASNDGDRWEKLFF. The entire variable domain, with the rest obtained from reference TRBV19 and TRBJ1-4, is as follows: DGGITQSPKYLFRKEGQNVTLSCEQNLNHDAMYWYRQDPGQGLRLIYYSQIVNDFQKGDIAEGYSVSREKKESFPLTVTSAQKNPTAFYLCASNDGDRWEKLFFGSGTQLSVL.